This entry describes one T cell receptor beta chain. Its antigen is unidentified. The data belong to a study of response to subunit inactivated influenza vaccine. Findings and limits, study-wide: Authors suggested that a seasonal influenza vaccination recruits few new T cells each time.

MiXCR, applied by TCRdb to the RT-PCR reads, yields one record per CDR3 protein. The sample holds 290,000 or so distinct CDR3 sequences, roughly 22% seen once. Germline V lookup: CDR1 MNHEY, CDR2 SMNVEV (reference sequence). The trim removed 6 bases at V and 14 bases at J, leaving 12 bases unmatched. There are 13 residues in the CDR3. Sequencing used PBMCs from blood, obtained less than 22 months after vaccination. This sequence originates from a man aged 50 to 69 who received an inactivated influenza vaccine. The chain recombines TRBV27 with TRBJ2-3; 9 bases align to TRBD2. The CDR3 sequence is CASRGLAAASRYF. The CDR3 DNA is TGTGCCAGCAGGGGACTAGCCGCTGCTAGCAGGTATTTT.